This T cell receptor beta chain is drawn from a study of identifying expanded T cells in peripheral blood. Repertoires were generated with immunoSEQ multiplex PCR, while TCRdb's copy carries only in-frame clones and drops some. The sample lists 100,000 or so clones; approximately 90% were seen once. This CDR3 has 12 residues. Germline-derived CDR1 and CDR2 are MDHEN and SYDVKM. V is TRBV28 and J is TRBJ2-5; 7 bases fit TRBD1. The J call may not be correct, given that the DNA end is closer to TRBJ2-7. This TCR was recovered from a person aged 18 to 70 in good health. Sequencing input: blood. Here the CDR3 DNA reads TGTGCCAGCACTCGACAGGGCCCCGAGCAGTACTTC. Translation: CASTRQGPEQYF.